The clone carrying this T cell receptor (beta chain) was observed a handful of times. Its antigen is currently unknown. Patients were excluded because of uncontrolled infection, other autoimmune disease, pregnancy or lactation. TCR beta CDR3 region amplification was performed from RNA transcripts. First-round RT-PCR with HTBI primers amplified the TCR CDR3 region. A single record per CDR3 protein comes from TCRdb applying MiXCR to the multiplex PCR reads. The sample holds around 250,000 distinct CDR3 sequences; approximately 14% are singletons and the top ten take roughly 15%. This sample is part of a study of T cells in Graves' hyperthyroidism and ophthalmopathy. The study, taken as a whole, reports: Using 13 V-J features, a model discriminated ophthalmopathy from stable hyperthyroidism. The model foresaw ophthalmopathy a median around seven months prior to onset.

The receptor was isolated from a woman between 35 and 50 years old with Graves' hyperthyroidism that later progressed to Graves' ophthalmopathy. Sequencing was done on a sample of blood.

CDR3 nucleotides: TGTGCCACCATGGAAGCGGCCTTAAGGGGAACCGGGGAGCTGTTTTTT. Its translation is CATMEAALRGTGELFF. The chain has TRBV6-1 and TRBJ2-2; D possibly uses TRBD1 or TRBD2 (5 bases each). Trimming pared 10 bases from V and 5 bases from J, leaving 23 bases between. Germline V CDR1 and CDR2: MNHNS, SASEGT. This CDR3 region has 16 residues.